Following are 13 T cell receptor beta chains from one sample sequenced in a study of graft-versus-host responses after intestinal transplantation. Their cognate antigens are unknown. Sequencing used immunoSEQ multiplex PCR; TCRdb keeps in-frame clones, though not all of them. Of more than 95,000 clones in the sample, roughly 87% were seen once. This material consisted of unstimulated CD4+ T cells sorted from spleen or lymph node cells, taken before intestinal transplant. These receptors came from a human donor who received an intestinal transplant.

Concerning this clone itself: The sample contains more than one DNA sequence encoding this CDR3. The chain links TRBV5-4 to TRBJ2-5, with 7 bases fitting TRBD1. This CDR3 contains 15 residues. Trimming removed 4 bases from V and 2 bases from J; junction bases left unmatched: 8. CDR1 and CDR2 from the germline V gene are SGHNT and YYREEE (reference sequence). DNA for the CDR3: TGTGCCAGCAGCGCAGGCAGGGACAGACAAGAGACCCAGTACTTC. Translated: CASSAGRDRQETQYF.

The chain carries TRBV2 and TRBJ2-3, with 7 bases identical to TRBD1. V was clipped by 7 bases and J by 2 bases; unmatched bases: 6. The length of the CDR3 is 14 residues. Germline V gives CDR1 SNHLY, CDR2 FYNNEI. The CDR3 sequence is CASKPGQTTDTQYF. As DNA, the CDR3 is TGTGCCAGCAAGCCGGGACAGACCACAGATACGCAGTATTTT.

This chain links TRBV6-4 with TRBJ2-1, with D possibly called TRBD1 or TRBD2 (5 bases each). V was pared by 0 bases and J by 8 bases, with 23 bases between. The germline V gene encodes CDR1 MRHNA and CDR2 SNTAGT. The CDR3 spans 18 residues. The CDR3: CASSDSSRGQVNRDEQFF. The CDR3 DNA sequence: TGTGCCAGCAGTGACTCATCGAGGGGCCAGGTAAATCGGGATGAGCAGTTCTTC.

V gene TRBV19 combines with J gene TRBJ2-5; 7 positions agree with TRBD1. The CDR3 runs 15 residues. Per the germline V gene, CDR1 is LNHDA and CDR2 is SQIVND (reference sequence). Germline trimming cut 3 bases from V and 2 bases from J; bases unmatched to any gene: 6. The chain's CDR3 is CASSMGQSGQETQYF. DNA of the CDR3: TGTGCCAGTAGTATGGGACAGTCTGGGCAAGAGACCCAGTACTTC.

The chain is built from TRBV6-5 and TRBJ1-1; 7 bases are shared with TRBD1. The CDR3 is 13 amino acids. CDR1 MNHEY and CDR2 SVGAGI come from the germline V gene. With 6 bases clipped from V and 0 bases from J, the junction kept 1 base outside the gene matches. The chain's CDR3 is CASRGTVNTEAFF. The CDR3 DNA is TGTGCCAGCAGGGGGACAGTGAACACTGAAGCTTTCTTT.

The CDR3 spells CASSLDRTGRNSPLHF. Written as DNA, the CDR3 is TGCGCCAGCAGCTTGGACAGGACAGGGAGGAATTCACCCCTCCACTTT. This chain connects TRBV5-1 to TRBJ1-6, with 8 nucleotides matching TRBD1. Unmatched junction bases numbered 6, after V lost 0 bases and J lost 7 bases. Germline CDR1 and CDR2: SGHRS and YFSETQ. This CDR3 is 16 amino acids long.

In this sample, this clone turned up a few times. The chain carries TRBV5-5 and TRBJ2-7, with D hard to call. The CDR3 contains 14 residues. Trimming took off 0 bases at V and 1 base at J, with 8 bases between the two ends. Germline V gives CDR1 SGHKS, CDR2 YYEKEE (reference sequence). CDR3 coding DNA: TGTGCCAGCAGCTTGGTAGTAAATTCCTACGAGCAGTACTTC. Its translation is CASSLVVNSYEQYF.

This clone has only a few counts. The chain employs TRBV18 and TRBJ2-7; TRBD1 matches at 9 bases. Germline lookup yields CDR1 KGHSH and CDR2 LQKENI. This CDR3 spans 14 amino acids. V shed 4 bases and J 3 bases; nucleotides not matched to a gene: 4. The CDR3 region has the DNA TGTGCCAGCTCACGGGACAGGGATTACTACGAGCAGTACTTC. Translated: CASSRDRDYYEQYF.

The gene calls are TRBV23-1 and TRBJ2-3; 11 bases fit TRBD2. TRBV23-1 is recorded as an ORF, its role being uncertain. Unmatched junction bases numbered 6, after V lost 4 bases and J lost 9 bases. CDR3 length: 14 residues. The DNA for the CDR3 is TGCGCCAGCAGTCGCCCCCGACTAGCGGGAACGCAGTATTTT. Translation gives CASSRPRLAGTQYF.

The V and J genes are TRBV18 and TRBJ1-2; D gene uncertain. Trimming shortened V by 0 bases and J by 6 bases, and 14 bases separated the two germline ends. Per the germline V gene, CDR1 is KGHSH and CDR2 is LQKENI. This CDR3 comprises 15 residues. CDR3 in amino acids: CASSPPGERRDGYTF. The CDR3 region has the DNA TGTGCCAGCTCACCACCCGGGGAGCGTCGAGATGGCTACACCTTC.

CDR3 region: CASSGGLAGGRETQYF. The CDR3 coding sequence is TGTGCCAGCAGCGGAGGACTAGCGGGGGGGCGCGAGACCCAGTACTTC. The rearrangement links TRBV9 to TRBJ2-5; 15 bases align to TRBD2. There are 16 residues in the CDR3. Germline loops: CDR1 SGDLS, CDR2 YYNGEE. V lost 3 bases to trimming and J lost 5 bases; unmatched junction nucleotides: 5.

The gene calls are TRBV19 and TRBJ1-5, with a weak D call TRBD1 (5 bases). The CDR3 totals 17 residues. CDR1 and CDR2 from the germline V gene are LNHDA and SQIVND (reference sequence). Trimming took 5 bases from V and 0 from J, leaving 17 bases between them. The chain's CDR3 is CASSGAGPEYSNQPQHF. The DNA of the CDR3 is TGTGCCAGTAGTGGTGCAGGGCCCGAATATAGCAATCAGCCCCAGCATTTT.

The rearrangement links TRBV7-9 to TRBJ1-4; 10 nucleotides match TRBD1. Germline V gene lookup returns CDR1 SEHNR and CDR2 FQNEAQ (reference sequence). The CDR3 length is 16 residues. The J segment lost 0 bases and the V segment lost 5 bases, leaving 3 bases of the junction unmatched. CDR3 sequence: CASSPGTGATNEKLFF. In DNA, the CDR3 is TGTGCCAGCAGCCCCGGGACAGGGGCAACTAATGAAAAACTGTTTTTT.